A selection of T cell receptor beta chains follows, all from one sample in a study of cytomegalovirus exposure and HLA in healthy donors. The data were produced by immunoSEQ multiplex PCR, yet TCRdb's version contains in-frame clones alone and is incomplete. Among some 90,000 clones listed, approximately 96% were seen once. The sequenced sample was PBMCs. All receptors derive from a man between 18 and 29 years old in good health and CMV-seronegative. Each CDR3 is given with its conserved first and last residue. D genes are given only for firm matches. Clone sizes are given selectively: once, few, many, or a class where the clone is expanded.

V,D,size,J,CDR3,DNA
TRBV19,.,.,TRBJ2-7,CASSHSRWGTELNEQYF,TGTGCCAGTAGCCATTCCCGTTGGGGGACTGAGCTGAACGAGCAGTACTTC
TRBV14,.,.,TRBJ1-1,CASSPRNSRFRVDTEAFF,TGTGCCAGCAGCCCTCGAAACAGTAGGTTCAGGGTAGACACTGAAGCTTTCTTT
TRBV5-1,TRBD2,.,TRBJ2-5,CASSLVAGASETQYF,TGCGCCAGCAGCTTGGTAGCGGGAGCTTCGGAGACCCAGTACTTC
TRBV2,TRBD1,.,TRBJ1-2,CASREGAGDYGYTF,TGTGCCAGCAGAGAGGGGGCGGGCGACTATGGCTACACCTTC
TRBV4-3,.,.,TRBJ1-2,CASSQGAGVNYGYTF,TGCGCCAGCAGCCAAGGGGCAGGGGTTAACTATGGCTACACCTTC
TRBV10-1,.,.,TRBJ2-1,CASSESVGGPYNEQFF,TGCGCCAGCAGTGAGTCGGTGGGAGGTCCCTACAATGAGCAGTTCTTC
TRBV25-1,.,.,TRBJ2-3,CASSDLSGEGTDTQYF,TGTGCCAGCAGTGACCTGTCAGGGGAAGGCACAGATACGCAGTATTTT
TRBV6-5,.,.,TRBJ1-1,CASSPGSSANTEAFF,TGTGCCAGCAGTCCCGGGAGCAGCGCGAACACTGAAGCTTTCTTT
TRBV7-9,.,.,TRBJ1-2,CASSERSPDRTPGYGYTF,TGTGCCAGCAGCGAAAGGTCCCCCGACAGGACACCGGGCTATGGCTACACCTTC
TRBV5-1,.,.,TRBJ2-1,CASSPSRSSYNEQFF,TGCGCCAGCAGCCCCTCTCGGAGCTCCTACAATGAGCAGTTCTTC
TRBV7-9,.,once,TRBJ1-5,CASSSGIVGQPQHF,TGTGCCAGCAGCTCCGGGATAGTCGGTCAGCCCCAGCATTTT
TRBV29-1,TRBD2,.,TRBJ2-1,CSVGAGGLFF,TGCAGCGTTGGAGCGGGAGGGTTGTTCTTC
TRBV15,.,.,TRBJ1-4,CATSRGGRQPDEKLFF,TGTGCCACCAGCAGAGGGGGGCGACAGCCCGATGAAAAACTGTTTTTT
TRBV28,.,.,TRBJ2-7,CASSYSGLYEQYF,TGTGCCAGCAGTTATTCAGGGCTCTACGAGCAGTACTTC
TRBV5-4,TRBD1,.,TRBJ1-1,CASRRTGGGNTEAFF,TGTGCCAGCAGGAGGACAGGGGGCGGTAACACTGAAGCTTTCTTT
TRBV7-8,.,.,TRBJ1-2,CASSLGGAPANYGYTF,TGTGCCAGCAGCTTAGGTGGGGCCCCAGCTAACTATGGCTACACCTTC
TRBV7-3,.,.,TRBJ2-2,CASSLSRGTTGELFF,TGTGCCAGCAGCTTAAGCAGGGGTACCACCGGGGAGCTGTTTTTT
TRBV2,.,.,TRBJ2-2,CASRPGGTGELFF,TGTGCCAGCCGCCCCGGAGGGACCGGGGAGCTGTTTTTT
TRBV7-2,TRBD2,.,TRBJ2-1,CASSLGTSGRSFNEQFF,TGTGCCAGCAGCTTAGGGACTAGCGGGAGAAGTTTCAATGAGCAGTTCTTC
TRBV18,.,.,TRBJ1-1,CASSPAGGKNTEAFF,TGTGCCAGCTCACCGGCGGGGGGAAAGAACACTGAAGCTTTCTTT
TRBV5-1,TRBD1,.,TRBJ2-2,CASGQGADTGELFF,TGCGCCAGCGGACAGGGGGCGGACACCGGGGAGCTGTTTTTT
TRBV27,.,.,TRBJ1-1,CASGGAPNTEAFF,TGTGCCAGCGGAGGGGCCCCGAACACTGAAGCTTTCTTT
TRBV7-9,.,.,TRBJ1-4,CASSPRSSEEFNEKLFF,TGTGCCAGCAGCCCAAGATCCTCGGAGGAATTTAATGAAAAACTGTTTTTT
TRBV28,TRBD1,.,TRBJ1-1,CASSIRTGGVTEAFF,TGTGCCAGCAGTATCCGGACAGGGGGTGTGACTGAAGCTTTCTTT
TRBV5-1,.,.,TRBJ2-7,CASSLEYLYEQYF,TGCGCCAGCAGTTTAGAGTACCTCTACGAGCAGTACTTC
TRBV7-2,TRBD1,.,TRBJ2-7,CASSPPGQGFYEQYF,TGTGCCAGCAGCCCGCCGGGACAGGGATTTTACGAGCAGTACTTC
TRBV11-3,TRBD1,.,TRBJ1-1,CASSSLRTGGRDTEAFF,TGTGCCAGCAGCTCTCTCAGGACAGGGGGCCGGGACACTGAAGCTTTCTTT
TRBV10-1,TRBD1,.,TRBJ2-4,CASSDSGTGEDIQYF,TGCGCCAGCAGTGATTCTGGGACAGGGGAGGACATTCAGTACTTC
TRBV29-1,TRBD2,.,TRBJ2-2,CSVESASGRATGELFF,TGCAGCGTTGAGTCTGCTAGCGGGAGGGCCACCGGGGAGCTGTTTTTT
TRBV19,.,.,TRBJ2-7,CASTPGSSNTGEQYF,TGTGCCAGTACCCCGGGAAGTAGTAATACGGGCGAGCAGTACTTC
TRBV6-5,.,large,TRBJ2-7,CASSLSLGGYEQYF,TGTGCCAGCAGTCTCTCCCTAGGAGGCTACGAGCAGTACTTC
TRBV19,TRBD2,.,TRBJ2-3,CASSRTSGSTDTQYF,TGTGCCAGTAGTAGGACTAGCGGGAGCACAGATACGCAGTATTTT
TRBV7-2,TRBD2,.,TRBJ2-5,CASSSSAGGQETQYF,TGTGCCAGCAGCTCTTCAGCGGGAGGGCAAGAGACCCAGTACTTC
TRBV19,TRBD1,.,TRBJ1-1,CASSGTGASTEAFF,TGTGCCAGTAGTGGGACAGGGGCGAGCACTGAAGCTTTCTTT
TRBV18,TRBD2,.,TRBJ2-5,CASSSGIAGSETQYF,TGTGCCAGCTCTTCCGGGATAGCGGGGTCAGAGACCCAGTACTTC
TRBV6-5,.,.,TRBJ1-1,CASSRHHEAFF,TGTGCCAGCAGCCGACACCATGAAGCTTTCTTT
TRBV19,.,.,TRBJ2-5,CASSISSQETQYF,TGTGCCAGTAGTATTAGCAGCCAAGAGACCCAGTACTTC
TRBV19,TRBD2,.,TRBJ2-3,CASRSSPLAGRDTQYF,TGTGCCAGTAGATCCTCGCCGCTAGCGGGCAGAGATACGCAGTATTTT
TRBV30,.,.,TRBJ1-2,CAWSVRSAARDYTF,TGTGCCTGGAGTGTACGGTCCGCCGCTCGGGACTACACCTTC
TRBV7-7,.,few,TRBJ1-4,CASSLGADPLATNEKLFF,TGTGCTAGCAGCTTAGGGGCCGACCCTTTGGCAACTAATGAAAAACTGTTTTTT
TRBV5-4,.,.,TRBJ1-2,CASSREAGSGYTF,TGTGCCAGCAGCCGTGAGGCGGGGTCTGGCTACACCTTC
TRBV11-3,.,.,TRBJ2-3,CASSGGPGLLDTQYF,TGTGCCAGCAGCGGGGGCCCGGGACTATTGGATACGCAGTATTTT
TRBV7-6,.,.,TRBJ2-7,CASSLPDRGEQYF,TGTGCCAGCAGCCTTCCTGATCGGGGCGAGCAGTACTTC
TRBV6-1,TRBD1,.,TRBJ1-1,CASSEARTGWNTEAFF,TGTGCCAGCAGTGAAGCGCGGACAGGGTGGAACACTGAAGCTTTCTTT
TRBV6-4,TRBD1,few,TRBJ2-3,CASSALRDRGTDTQYF,TGTGCCAGCAGTGCTCTCCGGGACAGGGGCACAGATACGCAGTATTTT
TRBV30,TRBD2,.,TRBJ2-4,CAWSATSGTKNIQYF,TGTGCCTGGAGTGCGACTAGCGGTACCAAAAACATTCAGTACTTC
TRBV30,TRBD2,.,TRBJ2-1,CAWSGLAGGFYNEQFF,TGTGCCTGGAGTGGACTAGCGGGAGGCTTTTACAATGAGCAGTTCTTC
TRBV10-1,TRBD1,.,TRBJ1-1,CASSQDRVDTEAFF,TGCGCCAGCAGCCAGGACAGGGTCGACACTGAAGCTTTCTTT